These T cell receptor beta chains were read from a single sample in a study of shared clonotypes between healthy human individuals. Clones were read by immunoSEQ multiplex PCR, and TCRdb kept only the in-frame ones, dropping some. Altogether roughly 2.5 million clones are present, 85% to 95% being singletons, with the ten largest covering over 0.12%. Sequencing used naive CD4+ T cells sorted from blood. The source of these receptors is a man aged 18 to 29 in good health. CDR3s include the opening cysteine and the closing phenylalanine or tryptophan. A D gene is named only where the DNA matches it firmly. Only some rows state a clone size, as once, few, many or a class for expanded clones.

>TRBV5-6|once|TRBJ2-2|.
TGTGCCAGCAGCTTGGGTCCAGGCTACTACTTGAACACCGGGGAGCTGTTTTTT
CASSLGPGYYLNTGELFF
>TRBV7-2|.|TRBJ2-3|TRBD2
TGTGCCAGCAGCTCTAGCGGAGTGGCGGATACGCAGTATTTT
CASSSSGVADTQYF
>TRBV7-2|.|TRBJ1-3|.
TGTGCCAGCAGCGGCGGGCGGGAGAATGGAAACACCATATATTTT
CASSGGRENGNTIYF
>TRBV7-2|.|TRBJ1-3|TRBD1
TGTGCCAGCAGCTGGGGACAGGCTCACTCTGGAAACACCATATATTTT
CASSWGQAHSGNTIYF
>TRBV5-3|.|TRBJ1-5|.
TGTGCCAGACGCACGGGGGAGGCTCCAGCCGGGAGGAGCAGCAATCAGCCCCAGCATTTT
CARRTGEAPAGRSSNQPQHF
>TRBV18|.|TRBJ2-1|.
TGTGCCAGTCGCGGACCTACCTACAATGAGCAGTTCTTC
CASRGPTYNEQFF
>TRBV9|once|TRBJ2-7|.
TGTGCCAGCAGCCGCCAGGGGGGCGAGCAGTACTTC
CASSRQGGEQYF
>TRBV5-1|.|TRBJ2-5|TRBD2
TGCGCCAGCAGCTTGGCGGGGGGGCAGGGAGAGACCCAGTACTTC
CASSLAGGQGETQYF
>TRBV18|.|TRBJ2-2|.
TGTGCCAGCTCACCGATGGACGCCGGGGAGCTGTTTTTT
CASSPMDAGELFF
>TRBV7-2|.|TRBJ2-5|TRBD2
TGTGCCAGCAGCTTAGGGGGGACTAGCCCACAAGGGACCCAGTACTTC
CASSLGGTSPQGTQYF
>TRBV7-2|.|TRBJ1-1|TRBD1
TGTGCCAGCAGCCTTGCACAGGGGATCTTGACTGAAGCTTTCTTT
CASSLAQGILTEAFF
>TRBV6-5|.|TRBJ2-2|.
TGTGCCAGCAGGGGCTCTAGGACCGGGGAGCTGTTTTTT
CASRGSRTGELFF
>TRBV27|once|TRBJ2-2|TRBD2
TGTGCCAGCAGTCCCCGGACTAGCGGGACTAACACCGGGGAGCTGTTTTTT
CASSPRTSGTNTGELFF
>TRBV4-3|.|TRBJ1-2|.
TGCGCCAGCAGCCAAGACGGGACCGATAACTATGGCTACACCTTC
CASSQDGTDNYGYTF
>TRBV25-1|.|TRBJ1-1|.
TGTGCCAGCAGTGAAGAGGGGAGGGTGTTTCCTGAAGCTTTCTTT
CASSEEGRVFPEAFF
>TRBV19|.|TRBJ2-2|TRBD2
TGTGCCAGTAGTATCCCCAGACTAGCGGGGGGGCCAACCGGGGAGCTGTTTTTT
CASSIPRLAGGPTGELFF
>TRBV6-1|.|TRBJ2-7|.
TGTGCCAGCAGTGCTCTTTACGAGCAGTACTTC
CASSALYEQYF
>TRBV27|.|TRBJ2-3|.
TGTGCCAGCAGTTTGAACAGGGCAGATACGCAGTATTTT
CASSLNRADTQYF
>TRBV6-5|.|TRBJ2-6|.
TGTGCCAGCAGTTACTTGATGGGCTCTGGGGCCAACGTCCTGACTTTC
CASSYLMGSGANVLTF
>TRBV30|.|TRBJ2-3|.
TGTGCCTGGAGTCGCACAGATACGCAGTATTTT
CAWSRTDTQYF
>TRBV2|once|TRBJ2-3|.
TGTGCCAGCAGTGAGTCGAGCACCAGCACAGATACGCAGTATTTT
CASSESSTSTDTQYF
>TRBV6-1|.|TRBJ2-5|.
TGTGCCAGCAGTGAGAATGGGGGGACCCAGTACTTC
CASSENGGTQYF
>TRBV9|.|TRBJ2-3|TRBD2
TGTGCCAGCAGCGTAGTCCCCGGGACTAGCGGATTCACAGATACGCAGTATTTT
CASSVVPGTSGFTDTQYF
>TRBV5-4|.|TRBJ1-3|.
TGTGCCAGCAGCTTGGGAGGGACATTAGACTCTGGAAACACCATATATTTT
CASSLGGTLDSGNTIYF
>TRBV9|.|TRBJ2-5|.
TGTGCCAGCAGCGTAGCAGACCAAGAGACCCAGTACTTC
CASSVADQETQYF
>TRBV7-2|.|TRBJ1-5|TRBD1
TGTGCCAGCAGCTTGAGACAGGGGGCCGGCTCGGCCCAGCATTTT
CASSLRQGAGSAQHF
>TRBV5-1|.|TRBJ1-1|.
TGCGCCAGCAGCTTGGCCGTGTCCGCAGCGGAAGCTTTCTTT
CASSLAVSAAEAFF
>TRBV2|few|TRBJ1-1|.
TGTGCCAGCAGTGATGGGGCAGTTGGAGCTTTCTTT
CASSDGAVGAFF
>TRBV5-1|once|TRBJ1-1|TRBD1
TGCGCCAGCCGATCCTCTGTTGGGGCAGGGGGGACTGAAGCTTTCTTT
CASRSSVGAGGTEAFF
>TRBV4-3|.|TRBJ1-1|.
TGCGCCAGCAGTTCACTGTCCTACACTGAAGCTTTCTTT
CASSSLSYTEAFF
>TRBV4-1|.|TRBJ2-3|.
TGCGCCAGCAGCCGGGTTGAGTTCCAGAGCACAGATACGCAGTATTTT
CASSRVEFQSTDTQYF
>TRBV11-2|.|TRBJ1-4|.
TGTGCCAGCAGCTTAGGGGGGTTAAATGAAAAACTGTTTTTT
CASSLGGLNEKLFF
>TRBV5-5|.|TRBJ2-7|TRBD1
TGTGCCAGCAACACGGACAGGGGGCGCAACGAGCAGTACTTC
CASNTDRGRNEQYF
>TRBV10-3|.|TRBJ2-7|.
TGTGCCATCAGCAACTCCGCGGTCGGAGGAGACGAGCAGTACTTC
CAISNSAVGGDEQYF
>TRBV5-6|.|TRBJ1-5|TRBD1
TGTGCCAGCAGCCTGACAGGGATCGATCAGCCCCAGCATTTT
CASSLTGIDQPQHF
>TRBV6-6|.|TRBJ2-7|TRBD1
TGTGCCAGCAGTACCGGGACAGGGGGTGGTTACGAGCAGTACTTC
CASSTGTGGGYEQYF
>TRBV14|.|TRBJ1-1|.
TGTGCCAGCAGTGTCACAGGGCGCCGCGCTGAAGCTTTCTTT
CASSVTGRRAEAFF
>TRBV19|.|TRBJ1-4|TRBD1
TGTGCCAGTAGCCGAAAGACAGGGATTGCAACTAATGAAAAACTGTTTTTT
CASSRKTGIATNEKLFF
>TRBV10-3|.|TRBJ2-7|.
TGTGCCACCCGCTTGGAAGGGTACGAGCAGTACTTC
CATRLEGYEQYF
>TRBV6-5|.|TRBJ1-1|TRBD1
TGTGCCAGCAGTCCACAGGGGGGCGTTGAAGCTTTCTTT
CASSPQGGVEAFF